Listed below are T cell receptor beta chains from one sample, sequenced in a study of T cell changes during pregnancy in multiple sclerosis. Produced via immunoSEQ multiplex PCR; TCRdb's table is partial and in-frame only. The sample lists just under 80,000 clones, over 80% seen once, with approximately 1% in the top ten. The sequencing used peripheral blood, collected in the first trimester of pregnancy. Every receptor here comes from a female donor with multiple sclerosis, enrolled in a pregnancy study. CDR3s include the opening cysteine and the closing phenylalanine or tryptophan. Fields, in order: J gene, V gene, D gene, clone size, CDR3 DNA, CDR3 protein. A D gene is named only where the DNA matches it firmly. A row's size may be missing; if present it is once, few, many or a size class.

J: TRBJ2-3
V: TRBV18
D: -
size: -
DNA: TGTGCCAGCTCACCACCCACAGGGAACACAGATACGCAGTATTTT
CDR3: CASSPPTGNTDTQYF

J: TRBJ1-5
V: TRBV5-5
D: -
size: -
DNA: TGTGCCAGCAGCCGGGGAGCCAATCAGCCCCAGCATTTT
CDR3: CASSRGANQPQHF

J: TRBJ1-1
V: TRBV29-1
D: TRBD1
size: -
DNA: TGCAGCGCTTTGAAGGGGGACAGTGAAGCTTTCTTT
CDR3: CSALKGDSEAFF

J: TRBJ1-5
V: TRBV5-1
D: -
size: once
DNA: TGCGCCAGCAGCGCGCTAGGGGCCGAGGATCAGCCCCAGCATTTT
CDR3: CASSALGAEDQPQHF

J: TRBJ1-2
V: TRBV6-1
D: TRBD1
size: -
DNA: TGTGCCAGCAGCCCGACAGGGGGCTATGGCTACACCTTC
CDR3: CASSPTGGYGYTF

J: TRBJ1-1
V: TRBV2
D: TRBD1
size: -
DNA: TGTGCCAGCAGTGCAGGACAGGGGGCGGGCACTGAAGCTTTCTTT
CDR3: CASSAGQGAGTEAFF

J: TRBJ2-2
V: TRBV2
D: -
size: -
DNA: TGTGCCAGCAGTGTTTTGGGGGCTGACACCGGGGAGCTGTTTTTT
CDR3: CASSVLGADTGELFF

J: TRBJ1-1
V: TRBV15
D: -
size: few
DNA: TGTGCCACCAGCAGAAACGACAGGTCTGAAGCTTTCTTT
CDR3: CATSRNDRSEAFF

J: TRBJ2-2
V: TRBV29-1
D: TRBD1
size: -
DNA: TGCAGCGTTGAAGAGGGATACGGGACAGGGGGCACCGGGGAGCTGTTTTTT
CDR3: CSVEEGYGTGGTGELFF

J: TRBJ2-1
V: TRBV5-1
D: TRBD2
size: -
DNA: TGCGCCAGCAGCTTGGTGGCGGGGGGATACAATGAGCAGTTCTTC
CDR3: CASSLVAGGYNEQFF

J: TRBJ2-1
V: TRBV19
D: TRBD1
size: -
DNA: TGTGCCAGTGCTAACAGGGGGGCCCACAATGAGCAGTTCTTC
CDR3: CASANRGAHNEQFF

J: TRBJ2-1
V: TRBV4-2
D: TRBD1
size: -
DNA: TGTGCCAGCAGCCAAGCGGGACAGTTCCACAATGAGCAGTTCTTC
CDR3: CASSQAGQFHNEQFF

J: TRBJ2-2
V: TRBV2
D: TRBD1
size: -
DNA: TGTGCCAGCAGTGGACAGGGGCGAAACACCGGGGAGCTGTTTTTT
CDR3: CASSGQGRNTGELFF

J: TRBJ1-6
V: TRBV7-3
D: -
size: -
DNA: TGTGCCAGCAGCTTAAAAGGAGGGGATTCACCCCTCCACTTT
CDR3: CASSLKGGDSPLHF

J: TRBJ2-7
V: TRBV10-3
D: -
size: once
DNA: TGTGCCATCAGTGAGTCGAATGGGCCACCCTACGAGCAGTACTTC
CDR3: CAISESNGPPYEQYF

J: TRBJ2-1
V: TRBV19
D: TRBD2
size: -
DNA: TGTGCCAGTACCAGAAGCGGGGGGACCTACAATGAGCAGTTCTTC
CDR3: CASTRSGGTYNEQFF

J: TRBJ1-1
V: TRBV4-3
D: -
size: -
DNA: TGCGCCAGCAGCCAGGCACAGGGCTACACTGAAGCTTTCTTT
CDR3: CASSQAQGYTEAFF

J: TRBJ1-4
V: TRBV4-3
D: TRBD1
size: -
DNA: TGCGCCAGCAGCCAAGACCCCCGCCCAGGGGGCAAGGATGAAAAACTGTTTTTT
CDR3: CASSQDPRPGGKDEKLFF

J: TRBJ1-3
V: TRBV7-8
D: TRBD1
size: -
DNA: TGTGCCAGCAGCAGGACAGGGACTGGAAACACCATATATTTT
CDR3: CASSRTGTGNTIYF